This entry is about one TCR beta chain. Evenly divided among several immunoSEQ plates was the genomic DNA of each subset. This table comes from immunoSEQ multiplex PCR, and its TCRdb copy is limited to in-frame clones, with some not included. The sample shows 2 million to 2.5 million clones, 80% to 95% of them seen only once. Trimming shortened V by 6 bases and J by 6 bases, and 11 bases separated the two germline ends. This CDR3 has 13 amino acids. The germline V gene encodes CDR1 MDHEN and CDR2 SYDVKM. The sample belongs to a study of shared clonotypes between healthy human individuals. The receptor was isolated from a man younger than 35 in good health. Some clones in this sample may be carry-over from other donors' samples. The gene calls are TRBV28 and TRBJ1-4, with D tentatively TRBD1 (6 bases). The specimen sequenced was naive CD4+ T cells from PBMCs. Regarding subset: CD45RA+ positively selected. Here the CDR3 reads CASSEGVYEKLFF. CDR3 coding DNA: TGTGCCAGCAGCGAGGGGGTTTATGAAAAACTGTTTTTT.